The entry that follows covers one T cell receptor beta chain sequence. Its antigen is not yet known. It has no much larger one-base neighbor in the sample; base qualities were not kept. The immunoSEQ Assay was the method used to sequence TCRbeta CDR3 regions. After extraction, genomic DNA underwent amplification by bias-controlled multiplex PCR, followed by high-throughput sequencing. Processing in the source paper ran as follows. To quantify the absolute abundance of each unique TCRbeta CDR3 region, sequences were collapsed and filtered. T cell fraction was estimated by normalization of TCRbeta template counts to usable DNA, with usable DNA being measured through amplification of reference genes present in all nucleated cells. Repertoire TCRs were annotated as SARS-CoV-2-specific when V gene, CDR3 amino acid sequence and J gene were exactly matched to a known reactive TCR set. MIRA supplied the reference SARS-CoV-2 TCR set, which was filtered for enrichment in COVID-19-positive ImmuneCODE repertoires so that public or cross-reactive TCRs were removed. Using the MIRA antigens, annotated TCRs were further analysed by specific ORF or by position within an ORF. Depth was the summed frequency of annotated unique rearrangements, while breadth was defined as annotated unique rearrangements over total unique productive rearrangements. TCR breadth was compared between groups using two-sided Wilcoxon rank-sum tests. Held by TCRdb, this immuneACCESS table contains in-frame sequences only and omits some clones. Under half of the omission traces to an unresolved V gene where checked; the cause of the rest is unknown. From that table come the V and J calls and clone size; the DNA was used to work out D and trimming. For this sample there are 450,000 to 550,000 clones; nearly 90% appear just once. In total, the top ten clones hold about 2.5% of the sample.

In the paper's terms, the treatment or condition label means: around 19 received Ad26.COV2.S at low or high dose, single or two shots; roughly five received placebo; per-sample allocation not given. Repertoires of vaccine and placebo recipients were sequenced from samples collected on day 63 after the first injection. Cohort 1b enrolled fewer than 30 adults aged 18-55 years at a single site in Boston, USA, between 29 July and 7 August 2020. Ad26.COV2.S consisted of a replication-incompetent adenovirus type 26 vector by which a prefusion-stabilized SARS-CoV-2 spike protein from the original Wuhan strain was expressed. This sample stems from a study of Ad26.COV2.S vaccination and SARS-CoV-2 variants (dated by TCRdb to the early 2020s). In the study overall: Donors in the vaccine arm were drawn from COV1001, a phase I-IIa trial of Ad26.COV2.S in healthy adults that was multicentre, randomized, double-blind and placebo-controlled. Ad26.COV2.S was administered intramuscularly at a dose of 5x10^10 or 1x10^11 viral particles, either as one shot or as two shots given 56 days apart. The specificity and breadth of SARS-CoV-2-reactive T cell receptors after Ad26.COV2.S vaccination were assessed by TCRbeta repertoire sequencing. The TCR-sequenced set comprised roughly 30 samples: around 20 Ad26.COV2.S vaccine recipients, 5 placebo recipients and 8 SARS-CoV-2 convalescent individuals. Trial participants were randomized into five groups of five: low-dose or high-dose Ad26.COV2.S given once or twice, or placebo on both occasions. Investigators remained blinded to trial group allocation during experiments and outcome assessment. What the work shows at the level of the full study, not this receptor alone: Comparing responses between vaccine doses or regimens was not something the study was powered to do. Ad26.COV2.S recipients had higher spike-specific TCR breadth than placebo recipients (P = 0.0014). The authors noted that the TCR breadth and depth analyses may have underestimated total T cell responses. Comparable non-spike TCR breadth was observed between vaccine and placebo recipients, consistent with only spike being contained in the vaccine. After vaccination, spike-specific CD8+ and CD4+ T cell responses were reported to show substantial breadth.

From a lookup of the germline V gene, CDR1 and CDR2 are SGHTA and FQGTGA. A distance of 7 bases separates the germline ends of V and J, which lose 0 bases and 6 bases respectively. The CDR3 spans 13 residues, from the cysteine through the phenylalanine. The CDR3 DNA has 39 bases and is translated from base 1. The sample consisted of peripheral blood, taken in a trial of Ad26.COV2.S vaccine versus placebo. This clonotype originated in a person aged 18-60 years who received the Ad26.COV2.S COVID-19 vaccine or a placebo. The rearrangement combines TRBV7-3 with TRBJ2-3, with the identity of the D gene unclear. CDR3 loop: CASSLTPGDTQYF. The nucleotides read TGTGCCAGCAGCTTAACGCCTGGCGATACGCAGTATTTT.